This T cell receptor (beta chain) was identified during a study of response to subunit inactivated influenza vaccine (dated by TCRdb to between 2017 and 2018). A note on the overall study: The study used deep quantitative T cell receptor repertoire profiling to track responses to a trivalent subunit inactivated influenza vaccine. What the authors observed across the whole study: It was suggested by the authors that each seasonal influenza vaccination may recruit only a limited number of new T cells.

This clonotype was seen only a few times. Its antigen is not yet known. Base qualities are missing; no much larger clone stands one base away. Libraries were made using RT-PCR. Sequenced using an Illumina HiSeq 2500. Clones were called with MiXCR by TCRdb after fastp trimmed the public reads at Q25, and only in-frame beta chains were retained. Records with the same CDR3 protein are collapsed into one entry carrying the most frequent genes and DNA. This sample gives 530,000 or so distinct CDR3 sequences in total; around 25% of them show up just once. The ten largest make up 1.9% of the sample. Deletion took 5 bases off V and 7 bases off J, with a span of 17 bases between the germline ends. Including cysteine and phenylalanine, the CDR3 has 15 amino acids. Of the read, only the CDR3 DNA is kept; its 45 bases are in frame from base 1. Taken from the germline V gene, the CDR1 and CDR2 loops are SGHVS and FNYEAQ.

The sample in question was CD4+ T cells sorted from PBMCs, obtained 4 to 6 days after vaccination. The TCR was taken from a man between 50 and 59 years old who received an inactivated influenza vaccine. Donor details come from another sample of the same person, matched by shared clones. The rearranged segments are TRBV7-6 and TRBJ2-2; the D gene could be either TRBD1 or TRBD2, each agreeing at 6 bases. The base sequence is TGTGCCAGCAGCACCCAAGGGGGGTTTGACGGGGAGCTGTTTTTT. This gives the protein CASSTQGGFDGELFF.